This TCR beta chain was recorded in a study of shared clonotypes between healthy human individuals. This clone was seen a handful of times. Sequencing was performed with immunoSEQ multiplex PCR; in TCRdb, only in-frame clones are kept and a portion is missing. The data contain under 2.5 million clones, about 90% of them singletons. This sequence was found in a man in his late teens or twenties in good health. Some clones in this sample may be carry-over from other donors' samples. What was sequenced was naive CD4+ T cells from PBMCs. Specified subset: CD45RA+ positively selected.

The CDR3 reads CASSEWGQGDQPQHF. CDR3 in DNA: TGCGCCAGCAGTGAGTGGGGACAGGGCGATCAGCCCCAGCATTTT. This chain uses TRBV10-2 with TRBJ1-5; 9 nucleotides align to TRBD1. This CDR3 is 15 amino acids long. The ends lost 1 base at V and 5 bases at J; junction bases unmatched: 3. Germline V gene lookup returns CDR1 WSHSY and CDR2 SAAADI.